This TCR beta chain is from a study of T cell responses to AZD1222 COVID-19 vaccine. Study conclusions and caveats: Vaccine-associated CD4 TCRs spanned spike, dominant at 160-218 and 743-854. The sample set comprised mostly white British donors with more females, and clonal diversity was possibly underestimated. Recipients of two AZD1222 doses showed rising Spike-specific TCR breadth and depth.

A remark on this clone: The antigen is unknown.

TCRdb keeps only in-frame clones here, not all; method: immunoSEQ multiplex PCR. The sample has 75,000 to 90,000 clones; over 75% are singletons. The CDR3 sequence is 13 residues long. CDR1 is LGHDT, CDR2 YNNKEL, per germline (reference sequence). V was cut by 6 bases and J by 8 bases, with 16 bases left in between. This TCR derives from an adult who received the AZD1222 COVID-19 vaccine. The chain has TRBV3-1 (or the pseudogene TRBV3-2) and TRBJ1-1; a weak D match, TRBD1 (6 bases). The material was peripheral blood, obtained 28 days after the second AZD1222 dose. CDR3 region: CASSTRGAREAFF. DNA for the CDR3: TGTGCCAGCAGTACCAGGGGCGCAAGGGAAGCTTTCTTT.